A single sample gave rise to the 2 T cell receptor beta chains below, sequenced in a study of cytomegalovirus exposure and HLA in healthy donors. The study ran its PCR with 60 Vbeta and 13 Jbeta primers. The method was immunoSEQ multiplex PCR; TCRdb's version includes in-frame clones alone and lacks a portion of them. Of roughly 190,000 clones listed, around 86% are singletons. The sequencing input was PBMCs. The receptor set was obtained from a woman in her fifties or sixties in good health and CMV-seropositive.

The rearrangement joins TRBV5-1 to TRBJ2-3; D is ambiguous. The CDR3 runs to 14 residues. Trimming removed 2 bases from V and 0 bases from J, with 7 bases in between. The germline V gene encodes CDR1 SGHRS and CDR2 YFSETQ. The CDR3 reads CASSLTTSTDTQYF. The CDR3, as DNA: TGCGCCAGCAGCTTAACAACGAGCACAGATACGCAGTATTTT.

This clone has just one count. The genes are TRBV28 and TRBJ2-1; tentatively, D is TRBD1 (6 bases). This CDR3 contains 14 residues. Germline loops: CDR1 MDHEN, CDR2 SYDVKM. V was shortened by 2 bases and J by 3 bases, with 8 bases between the two germline ends. As DNA, the CDR3 is TGTGCCAGCAGTTTAAGGGACAACTACAATGAGCAGTTCTTC. This encodes CASSLRDNYNEQFF.